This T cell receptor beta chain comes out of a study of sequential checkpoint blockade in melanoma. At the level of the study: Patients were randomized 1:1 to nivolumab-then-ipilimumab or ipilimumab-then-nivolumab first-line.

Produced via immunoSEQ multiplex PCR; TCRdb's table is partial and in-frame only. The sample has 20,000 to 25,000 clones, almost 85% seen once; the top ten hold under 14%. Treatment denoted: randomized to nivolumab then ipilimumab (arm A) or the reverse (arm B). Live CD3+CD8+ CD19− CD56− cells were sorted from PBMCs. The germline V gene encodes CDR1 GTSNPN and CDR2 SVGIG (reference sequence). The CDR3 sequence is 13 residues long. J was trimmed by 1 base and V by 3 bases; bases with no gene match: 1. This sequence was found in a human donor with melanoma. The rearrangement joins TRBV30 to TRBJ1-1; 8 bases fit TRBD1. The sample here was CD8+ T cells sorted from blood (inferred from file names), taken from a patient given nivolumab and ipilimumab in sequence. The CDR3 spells CAWRTGGNTEAFF. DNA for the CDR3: TGTGCCTGGAGAACAGGGGGGAACACTGAAGCTTTCTTT.